This T cell receptor beta chain originates from a study of early T cells in non-severe SARS-CoV-2 infection. Study context: Alpha and beta chains were unpaired, from unsorted whole-blood bulk RNA.

V was cut by 0 bases and J by 6 bases, with 15 bases left in between. Germline assignment: CDR1 DFQATT and CDR2 SNEGSKA (reference sequence). The CDR3 has 14 residues. Whole-study results and caveats: Anti-spike CD8 specificities were favored by VDJdb matching, whose results missed private and CD4 specificities.

This clonotype turned up a few times. Antigen: not known. Unique molecular identifiers were attached to individual cDNA molecules. TCRdb recomputed calls from the 5' RACE reads with MiXCR, one row per CDR3 protein. Found here are around 70,000 distinct CDR3 sequences, 9.5% to 15% of them singletons; the top ten hold about 4%. This sequence originates from an adult who was a healthcare worker with PCR-confirmed SARS-CoV-2 infection or an uninfected control (not recorded which). The V and J genes are TRBV20-1 and TRBJ2-7; D may be TRBD2 (6 bases). Sequenced sample: whole blood. The DNA for the CDR3 is TGCAGTGCTAGAGACTTCGCTAGCGCTCGCGAGCAGTACTTC. Translation gives CSARDFASAREQYF.